A selection of T cell receptor beta chains follows, all from one sample in a study of OX40 agonist ivuxolimab in advanced cancers. Using immunoSEQ multiplex PCR, the repertoire was profiled, and TCRdb retains in-frame clones only, with some absent. The table has around 68,000 clones, approximately 89% seen once. Sequencing was performed on CD4+ or CD8+ T cells sorted from blood, taken in a trial of the OX40 agonist ivuxolimab. These TCRs come from an adult with an advanced solid tumor such as melanoma, head and neck, liver or kidney cancer. The conserved cysteine and the conserved F or W are not part of the CDR3 here. Size is omitted from some rows. Given values are once, few, many or a class for expanded clones.

TRBJ2-5 TRBV10-3 . AIRGDTGEQETQY
TRBJ2-7 TRBV28 once ASISGGLAGANEQY
TRBJ1-5 TRBV6-4 . ASSVEGQTFNQPQH
TRBJ2-7 TRBV10-3 . AIRGLGGLRGQY
TRBJ1-2 TRBV6-5 . ASSLQGADYGYT
TRBJ2-1 TRBV10-1 . ASSDAGTSKF
TRBJ2-7 TRBV6-1 . ASSLQGSGSYEQY
TRBJ2-7 TRBV19 . ASEPGTGIHEQY
TRBJ2-1 TRBV5-1 once ATSDRVRYNEQF
TRBJ1-2 TRBV10-2 . AAGGTANGYT
TRBJ1-4 TRBV25-1 . ASSEAGTGGKLF
TRBJ2-6 TRBV6-4 . ASSPGANVLT
TRBJ2-2 TRBV9 few ASSPLPPGNTGELF
TRBJ2-5 TRBV7-2 . ASSLDSGQETQY
TRBJ2-3 TRBV4-2 . ASSLVGGLTDTQY
TRBJ1-1 TRBV10-3 . AISMRTGRNTEAF
TRBJ1-6 TRBV7-9 few ASSSWDNSYNSPLH
TRBJ2-5 TRBV5-1 . ASSLVGGKETQY
TRBJ1-1 TRBV6-5 . ASSYRGAETEAF
TRBJ2-1 TRBV4-1 . ASSREQGRPDNEQF
TRBJ1-5 TRBV2 . ASSEQGASQPQH
TRBJ2-5 TRBV19 . ASSGRGGEAQY
TRBJ2-5 TRBV7-3 . ASSLRAGETQY